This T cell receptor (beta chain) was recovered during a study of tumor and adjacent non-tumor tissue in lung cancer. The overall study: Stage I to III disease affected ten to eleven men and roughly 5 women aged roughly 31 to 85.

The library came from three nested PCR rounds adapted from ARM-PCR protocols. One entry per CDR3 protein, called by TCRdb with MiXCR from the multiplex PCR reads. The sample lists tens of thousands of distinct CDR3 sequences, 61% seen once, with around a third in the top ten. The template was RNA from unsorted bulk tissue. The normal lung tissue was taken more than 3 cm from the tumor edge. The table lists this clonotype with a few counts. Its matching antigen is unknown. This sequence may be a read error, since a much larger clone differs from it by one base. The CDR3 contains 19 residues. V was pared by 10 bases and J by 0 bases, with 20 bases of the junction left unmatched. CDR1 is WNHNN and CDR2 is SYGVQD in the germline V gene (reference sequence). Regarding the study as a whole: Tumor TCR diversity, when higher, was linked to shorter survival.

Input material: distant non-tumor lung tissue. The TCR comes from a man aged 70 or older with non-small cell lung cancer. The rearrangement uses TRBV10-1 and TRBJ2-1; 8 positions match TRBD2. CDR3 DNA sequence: TGCGCCATAGCGGGGAGCAGGGGTTACCATAGTAACTCCTACAATGAGCAGTTCTTC. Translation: CAIAGSRGYHSNSYNEQFF.